This T cell receptor (beta chain) was sequenced during a study of beta chain features in type 1 diabetes. General observations from the study: In every one of the four CD4+ subsets, TCRB CDR3s were moderately but significantly shorter in Type 1 diabetes patients.

Every isolated RNA sample was fully reverse transcribed, so sequencing captured expressed TCRB transcripts. Measured with immunoSEQ multiplex PCR; TCRdb has only the in-frame clones, and not every one. This table holds 200,000 to 300,000 clones, around 13% found once. A note on this clone: Its antigen remains unknown.

The CDR3 length is 15 residues. Germline CDR1 reads SGHRS; CDR2 reads YFSETQ. Trimming took off 0 bases at V and 0 bases at J, with 8 bases between the two ends. This rearrangement joins TRBV5-1 to TRBJ2-3; D not resolved. This clonotype was sampled from a man aged 30-40 years with type 1 diabetes. Sequenced: naive CD4+ T cells from blood. CDR3 nucleotides: TGCGCCAGCAGCTTGGCCGCTAGAAGCACAGATACGCAGTATTTT. Residues: CASSLAARSTDTQYF. The variable domain in full, completed from reference TRBV5-1 and TRBJ2-3, reads KAGVTQTPRYLIKTRGQQVTLSCSPISGHRSVSWYQQTPGQGLQFLFEYFSETQRNKGNFPGRFSGRQFSNSRSEMNVSTLELGDSALYLCASSLAARSTDTQYFGPGTRLTVL.